The next 15 T cell receptor beta chains were all read from a single sample in a study of T-cell memory formation after mild COVID-19. TCRdb redid the calling of the 5' RACE reads with MiXCR, one entry per CDR3 protein. The sample records approximately 260,000 distinct CDR3 sequences, roughly 17% being singletons. Material for sequencing was PBMCs or a T cell subset sorted from them (not recorded which). These receptors all stem from a man younger than 30 who had mild COVID-19 (a few samples of this study predate the infection). Cell type and time point are not known.

As regards this clonotype: At one of its ends the junction is not consistent with the germline gene, which may arise from a read error. The gene calls are TRBV6-1 and TRBJ1-6; D is perhaps TRBD1 (5 bases). This CDR3 is 14 amino acids long. CDR1 and CDR2 from the germline V gene are MNHNS and SASEGT. The CDR3 nucleotides are TGTGCCATCAGTGAAGCAGGGTGGGGGTCACCCCTCCACTTT. It specifies CAISEAGWGSPLHF.

Only a few counts were recorded for this clonotype. J is TRBJ1-4 and V is TRBV9, with D uncertain. The CDR3 is made up of 15 amino acids. Trimming cost V 3 bases and J 0 bases, with 9 bases left between them. Germline V lookup: CDR1 SGDLS, CDR2 YYNGEE. The CDR3 region is CASSARLATNEKLFF. CDR3 in DNA: TGTGCCAGCAGCGCACGACTGGCAACTAATGAAAAACTGTTTTTT.

The genes are TRBV6-5 and TRBJ2-3; D remains unclear. Germline V lookup: CDR1 MNHEY, CDR2 SVGAGI. The CDR3 sequence is 14 residues long. Deletions cut 4 bases from V and 1 base from J, with 9 bases between. The CDR3 DNA reads TGTGCCAGCAGTTTGAAATGGGGCACAGATACGCAGTATTTT. Translating gives CASSLKWGTDTQYF.

In its sample, this clonotype was seen a few times. The rearrangement joins TRBV5-1 to TRBJ1-1; no clear D gene. The CDR3 length is 13 residues. The V end was cut by 4 bases, the J end by 5 bases, with 12 bases between. Germline V gene data show CDR1 as SGHRS and CDR2 as YFSETQ. CDR3 amino acids: CASSPMDGTEAFF. In DNA, the CDR3 is TGCGCCAGCAGCCCCATGGACGGGACTGAAGCTTTCTTT. The variable domain in full, with the rest retrieved from reference TRBV5-1 and TRBJ1-1, is KAGVTQTPRYLIKTRGQQVTLSCSPISGHRSVSWYQQTPGQGLQFLFEYFSETQRNKGNFPGRFSGRQFSNSRSEMNVSTLELGDSALYLCASSPMDGTEAFFGQGTRLTVV.

The chain links TRBV5-1 to TRBJ2-1; 11 bases are a match to TRBD1. J gave up 1 base and V 4 bases, and 10 bases lay outside the gene matches. This CDR3 spans 18 amino acids. The germline V gene has CDR1 SGHRS and CDR2 YFSETQ. The chain's CDR3 is CASSQGQGVSASYNEQFF. The DNA for the CDR3 is TGCGCCAGCAGCCAGGGACAGGGGGTAAGTGCGTCCTACAATGAGCAGTTCTTC.

This sequence joins TRBV6-5 and TRBJ2-1; 9 bases align to TRBD1. The CDR3 extends over 15 amino acids. V was clipped by 0 bases and J by 12 bases; unmatched bases: 9. Germline V gives CDR1 MNHEY, CDR2 SVGAGI. CDR3 region: CASSYSSGTGRRQFF. Written as DNA, the CDR3 is TGTGCCAGCAGTTACTCCTCGGGGACAGGGAGAAGGCAGTTCTTC.

J is TRBJ1-6 and V is TRBV3-1, with D possibly matching TRBD1 (6 bases). The germline CDR1 and CDR2 sequences are LGHDT and YNNKEL (reference sequence). There are 15 residues in the CDR3. Trimming took off 4 bases at V and 7 bases at J, with 14 bases between the two ends. Here the CDR3 DNA reads TGTGCCAGCAGCCCCCAGGGGAGACAAAATTCACCCCTCCACTTT. Amino acid sequence: CASSPQGRQNSPLHF.

This clonotype was seen only a few times. This chain uses TRBV6-2 or TRBV6-3 with TRBJ1-5, with a weak D call TRBD1 (5 bases). The CDR3 runs 15 residues. The V end was cut by 2 bases, the J end by 0 bases, with 8 bases between. Germline assignment: CDR1 MNHEY and CDR2 SVGEGT. The DNA for the CDR3 is TGTGCCAGCAGTTACGTCGGGGGTAGCAATCAGCCCCAGCATTTT. It yields the protein CASSYVGGSNQPQHF.

This sequence joins TRBV11-2 and TRBJ1-1; no definite D call. The length of the CDR3 is 14 residues. Germline CDR1 and CDR2: SGHAT and FQNNGV. V lost 5 bases and J 5 bases, leaving 15 bases between the germline ends. This CDR3 is CASSVGWRRTEAFF. Here the CDR3 DNA reads TGTGCCAGCAGCGTAGGGTGGCGGCGGACTGAAGCTTTCTTT.

This clonotype was seen just once. An end of the junction does not agree with germline; a read error may underlie this. The V and J genes are TRBV7-2 and TRBJ1-1; no clear D. Germline-derived CDR1 and CDR2 are SGHTA and FQGNSA. The CDR3 sequence is 14 residues long. This chain's CDR3 is CASSLASWNAEAFF. CDR3 nucleotide sequence: TGTGCCAGCAGCTTAGCATCGTGGAACGCTGAAGCTTTCTTT.

The table lists this clonotype with a few counts. The chain uses TRBV7-2 and TRBJ2-5, with 10 bases fitting TRBD2. The CDR3 loop spans 14 amino acids. Germline assignment: CDR1 SGHTA and CDR2 FQGNSA. Unmatched junction bases numbered 6, after V lost 6 bases and J lost 5 bases. The CDR3 coding sequence is TGTGCCAGCAGGGCCGGGACTAGCGTCGAGACCCAGTACTTC. It is translated as CASRAGTSVETQYF.

For the CDR3, the DNA is TGTGCCACCAGCAGAGAACGCGTATTCAGCACTGAAGCTTTCTTT. Its translation is CATSRERVFSTEAFF. This chain links TRBV15 with TRBJ1-1; no clear D. Between the trimmed V and J ends, which lost 0 bases and 4 bases, there was a span of 12 bases. CDR3 size: 15 residues. Germline V CDR1 and CDR2: LNHNV, YYDKDF (reference sequence).

The DNA for the CDR3 is TGCAGTGCTCGGGTGGGGGGGGCGACAGATACGCAGTATTTT. Encoded protein: CSARVGGATDTQYF. The chain couples TRBV20-1 to TRBJ2-3; D may be TRBD2 (7 bases). Trimming removed 5 bases from V and 3 bases from J, with 15 bases in between. Germline CDR1 reads DFQATT; CDR2 reads SNEGSKA (reference sequence). CDR3 length: 14 residues.

This clonotype turned up a few times. The V call is TRBV11-2, the J call TRBJ2-3, with no clear D. V was shortened by 1 base and J by 0 bases, with 14 bases between the two germline ends. Germline assignment: CDR1 SGHAT and CDR2 FQNNGV. This CDR3 has 17 amino acids. The CDR3 coding sequence is TGTGCCAGCAGCTTAGCCCCCCGGAGTCTTAGCACAGATACGCAGTATTTT. It is translated as CASSLAPRSLSTDTQYF. The complete variable domain, with remaining parts taken from reference TRBV11-2 and TRBJ2-3, reads EAGVAQSPRYKIIEKRQSVAFWCNPISGHATLYWYQQILGQGPKLLIQFQNNGVVDDSQLPKDRFSAERLKGVDSTLKIQPAKLEDSAVYLCASSLAPRSLSTDTQYFGPGTRLTVL.

V usage is TRBV20-1 and J usage is TRBJ1-1; 7 bases are a match to TRBD1. V shed 3 bases, J shed 1 base, and the junction held 11 bases outside the gene matches. CDR1 is DFQATT, CDR2 SNEGSKA, per germline (reference sequence). This CDR3 region has 16 residues. This chain's CDR3 is CSARGGDSQPNTEAFF. The CDR3 DNA reads TGCAGTGCTAGGGGGGGGGACAGCCAACCGAACACTGAAGCTTTCTTT.